A single sample is the source of the 5 T cell receptor beta chains below, sequenced in a study of early T cells in non-severe SARS-CoV-2 infection (dated by TCRdb to the early 2020s). Receptor amplification or capture employed 5' RACE. TCRdb shows the sequencer as NextSeq 500. The public reads were reanalyzed by TCRdb: fastp trimming at Q25, MiXCR alignment, in-frame beta chains only. CDR3 protein sequences are deduplicated, and each keeps its most common genes and DNA. For this sample the table gives about 61,000 distinct CDR3 sequences, of which more than 10% were detected only once. Approximately 1.2% of the sample belongs to the ten largest clones. The sequenced sample was whole blood, obtained at baseline. Receptor source: an adult who was a healthcare worker with PCR-confirmed SARS-CoV-2 infection or an uninfected control (not recorded which). The donor label of this sample is uncertain.

The chain links TRBV13 to TRBJ2-7; D may match TRBD1 or TRBD2 (5 bases each). CDR1 and CDR2 from the germline V gene are PRHDT and FYEKMQ (reference sequence). The CDR3 covers 13 residues. Here the CDR3 DNA reads TGTGCCAGCAGCAATTTCCGGGACCCCGAGGTGAACGTC. This encodes CASSNFRDPEVNV.

This clonotype appeared a few times. This chain connects TRBV27 to TRBJ1-2; D may be TRBD1 (6 bases). This CDR3 is built from 12 residues. The V gene lost 7 bases and the J gene lost 8 bases, with 14 bases spanning the gap. From germline, CDR1 is MNHEY and CDR2 SMNVEV (reference sequence). In DNA, the CDR3 is TGTGCCAGCAACGCAGGGGCAGGGGGCTACACCTTC. It specifies CASNAGAGGYTF.

This sequence joins TRBV12-3 or TRBV12-4 and TRBJ2-3; D may be TRBD2 (5 bases). V lost 1 base and J lost 4, with 15 bases in between. CDR3 length: 16 residues. The CDR3 is CASSLVGRATADTQYF. CDR3 nucleotide sequence: TGTGCCAGCAGTTTAGTCGGGCGGGCTACAGCAGATACGCAGTATTTT.

This clonotype was observed a few times. J is TRBJ2-3 and V is TRBV12-3 or TRBV12-4, with 11 bases lining up with TRBD1. This CDR3 has 16 amino acids. Unmatched junction bases numbered 6, after V lost 1 base and J lost 6 bases. DNA of the CDR3: TGTGCCAGCAGTTTAGGTGGACAGGGGGCAGGGGATACGCAGTATTTT. Its translation: CASSLGGQGAGDTQYF.

The chain uses TRBV10-3 and TRBJ2-1; 11 bases are a match to TRBD1. With 7 bases clipped from V and 9 bases from J, the junction kept 8 bases outside the gene matches. This CDR3 region has 14 residues. Germline CDR1 ENHRY, CDR2 SYGVKD. The CDR3 reads CAITRDRGAAEQFF. DNA of the CDR3: TGTGCCATCACCAGGGACAGGGGGGCAGCTGAGCAGTTCTTC.